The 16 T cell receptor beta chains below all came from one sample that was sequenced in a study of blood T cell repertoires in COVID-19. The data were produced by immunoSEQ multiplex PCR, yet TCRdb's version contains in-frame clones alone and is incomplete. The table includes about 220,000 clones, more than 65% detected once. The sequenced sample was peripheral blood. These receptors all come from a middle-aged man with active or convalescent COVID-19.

CDR3 nucleotide sequence: TGTGCCAGCAGCCCTGACTCCGGGGGGGCCGCTGGCTACACCTTC. It yields the protein CASSPDSGGAAGYTF. V and J are TRBV7-3 and TRBJ1-2, with a possible D match to TRBD1 (6 bases). V was cut by 5 bases and J by 7 bases, with 20 bases left in between. CDR3 size: 15 residues. Per germline, CDR1 SGHTA and CDR2 FQGTGA.

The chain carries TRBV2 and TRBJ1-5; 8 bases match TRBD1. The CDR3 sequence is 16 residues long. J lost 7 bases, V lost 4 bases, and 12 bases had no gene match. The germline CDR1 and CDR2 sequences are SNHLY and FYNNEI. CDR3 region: CASSVGGQGSRQPQHF. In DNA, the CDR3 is TGTGCCAGCAGTGTGGGAGGACAGGGTTCGAGGCAGCCCCAGCATTTT.

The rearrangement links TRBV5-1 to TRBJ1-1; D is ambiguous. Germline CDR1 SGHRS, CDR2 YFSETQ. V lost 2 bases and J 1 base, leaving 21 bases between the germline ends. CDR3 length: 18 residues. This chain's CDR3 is CASSFLRMRDDSNTEAFF. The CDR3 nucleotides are TGCGCCAGCAGCTTCCTTAGGATGAGGGATGACTCGAACACTGAAGCTTTCTTT.

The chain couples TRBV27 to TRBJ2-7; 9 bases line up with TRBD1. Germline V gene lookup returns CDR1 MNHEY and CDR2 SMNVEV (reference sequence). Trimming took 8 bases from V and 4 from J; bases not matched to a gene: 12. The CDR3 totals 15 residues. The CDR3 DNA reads TGTGCCAGCGGACGTGTAGGGACAGGGAATTACGAGCAGTACTTC. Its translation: CASGRVGTGNYEQYF.

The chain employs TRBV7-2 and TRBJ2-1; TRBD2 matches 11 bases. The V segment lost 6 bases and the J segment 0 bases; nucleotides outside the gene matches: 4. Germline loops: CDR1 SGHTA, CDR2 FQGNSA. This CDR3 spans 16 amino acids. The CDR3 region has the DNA TGTGCCAGCAGGGTCACTAGCGGGAGCTCCTACAATGAGCAGTTCTTC. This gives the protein CASRVTSGSSYNEQFF.

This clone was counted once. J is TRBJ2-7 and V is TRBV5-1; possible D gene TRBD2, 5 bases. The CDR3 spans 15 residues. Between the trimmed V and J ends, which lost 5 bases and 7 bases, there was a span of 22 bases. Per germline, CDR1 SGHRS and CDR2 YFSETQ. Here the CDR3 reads CASSRDPLTKEEQYF. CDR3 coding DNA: TGCGCCAGCAGTCGGGATCCGCTCACTAAGGAAGAGCAGTACTTC. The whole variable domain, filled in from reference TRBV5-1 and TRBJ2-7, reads KAGVTQTPRYLIKTRGQQVTLSCSPISGHRSVSWYQQTPGQGLQFLFEYFSETQRNKGNFPGRFSGRQFSNSRSEMNVSTLELGDSALYLCASSRDPLTKEEQYFGPGTRLTVT.

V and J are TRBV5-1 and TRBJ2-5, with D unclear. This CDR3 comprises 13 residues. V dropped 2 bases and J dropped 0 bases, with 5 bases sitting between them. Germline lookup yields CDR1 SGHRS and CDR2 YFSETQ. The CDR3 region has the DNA TGCGCCAGCAGCTTACACGACCAAGAGACCCAGTACTTC. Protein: CASSLHDQETQYF.

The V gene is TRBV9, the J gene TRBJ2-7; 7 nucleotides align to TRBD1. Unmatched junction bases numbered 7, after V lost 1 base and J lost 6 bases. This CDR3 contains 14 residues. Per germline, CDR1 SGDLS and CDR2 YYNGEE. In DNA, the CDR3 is TGTGCCAGCAGCGTACGACAGGGATTCGGCGAGCAGTACTTC. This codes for CASSVRQGFGEQYF.

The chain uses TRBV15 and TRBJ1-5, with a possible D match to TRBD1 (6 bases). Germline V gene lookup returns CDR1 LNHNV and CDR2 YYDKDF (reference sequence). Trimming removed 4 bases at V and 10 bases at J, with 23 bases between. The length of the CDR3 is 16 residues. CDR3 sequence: CATSTKSRGPLQPQHF. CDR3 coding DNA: TGTGCCACCAGCACCAAGAGCAGGGGCCCATTGCAACCCCAGCATTTT.

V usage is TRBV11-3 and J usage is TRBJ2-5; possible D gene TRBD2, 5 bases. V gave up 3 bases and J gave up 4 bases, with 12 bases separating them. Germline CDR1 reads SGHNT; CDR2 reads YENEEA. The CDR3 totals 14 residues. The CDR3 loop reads CASSFGSRGETQYF. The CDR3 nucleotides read TGTGCCAGCAGCTTTGGGAGTCGGGGAGAGACCCAGTACTTC.

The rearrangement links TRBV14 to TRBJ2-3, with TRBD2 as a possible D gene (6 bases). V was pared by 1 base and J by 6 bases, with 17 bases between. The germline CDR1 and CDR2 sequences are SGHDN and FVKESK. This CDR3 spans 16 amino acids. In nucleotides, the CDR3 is TGTGCCAGCAGCCAAGGACTAGTGTCCCTCTCCGATACGCAGTATTTT. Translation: CASSQGLVSLSDTQYF.

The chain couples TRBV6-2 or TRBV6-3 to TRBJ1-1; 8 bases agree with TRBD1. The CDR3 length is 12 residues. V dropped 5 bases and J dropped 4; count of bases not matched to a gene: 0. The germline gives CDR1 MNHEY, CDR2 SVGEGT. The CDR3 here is CASSTGGTEAFF. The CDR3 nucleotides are TGTGCCAGCAGTACAGGGGGCACTGAAGCTTTCTTT.

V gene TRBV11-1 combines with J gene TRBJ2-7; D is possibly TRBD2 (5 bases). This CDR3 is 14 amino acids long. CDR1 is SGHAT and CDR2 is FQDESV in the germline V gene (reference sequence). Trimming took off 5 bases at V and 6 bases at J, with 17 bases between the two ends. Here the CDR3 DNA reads TGTGCCAGCAGCGCAACAACTGGGCGGGCCGAGCAGTACTTC. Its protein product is CASSATTGRAEQYF.

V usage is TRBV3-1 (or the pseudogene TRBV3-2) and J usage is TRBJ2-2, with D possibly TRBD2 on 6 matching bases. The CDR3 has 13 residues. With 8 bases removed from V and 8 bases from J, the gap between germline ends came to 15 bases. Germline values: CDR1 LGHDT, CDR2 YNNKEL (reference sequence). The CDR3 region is CASRAGILGELFF. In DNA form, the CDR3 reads TGTGCCAGCCGCGCGGGGATTCTTGGGGAGCTGTTTTTT.

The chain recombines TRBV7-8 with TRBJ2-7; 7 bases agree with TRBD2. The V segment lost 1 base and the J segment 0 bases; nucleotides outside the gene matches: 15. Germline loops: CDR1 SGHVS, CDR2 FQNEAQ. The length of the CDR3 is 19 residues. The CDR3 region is CASSLGAGLVRGSSYEQYF. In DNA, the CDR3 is TGTGCCAGCAGCTTAGGTGCAGGACTAGTACGGGGTAGCTCCTACGAGCAGTACTTC. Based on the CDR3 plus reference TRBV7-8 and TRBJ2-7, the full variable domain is GAGVSQSPRYKVAKRGQDVALRCDPISGHVSLFWYQQALGQGPEFLTYFQNEAQLDKSGLPSDRFFAERPEGSVSTLKIQRTQQEDSAVYLCASSLGAGLVRGSSYEQYFGPGTRLTVT.

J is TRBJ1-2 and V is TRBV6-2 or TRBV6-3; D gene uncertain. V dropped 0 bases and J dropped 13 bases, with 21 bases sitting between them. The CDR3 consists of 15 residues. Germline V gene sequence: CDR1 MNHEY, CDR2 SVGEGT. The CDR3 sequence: CASSYSGADVRGGTF. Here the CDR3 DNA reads TGTGCCAGCAGTTACTCGGGAGCGGACGTCCGCGGTGGCACCTTC.